These 20 T cell receptor beta chains share one sample of origin, sequenced in a study of blood T cell repertoires in COVID-19. Repertoires were generated with immunoSEQ multiplex PCR, while TCRdb's copy carries only in-frame clones and drops some. This table has a few hundred thousand clones, about 87% appearing once. The sample was PBMCs or T cells enriched from blood (not recorded which). These receptors came from a woman between 50 and 59 years old who had recovered from COVID-19.

The chain recombines TRBV19 with TRBJ2-7, with a possible D match to TRBD2 (6 bases). Germline loops: CDR1 LNHDA, CDR2 SQIVND (reference sequence). V lost 5 bases and J 3 bases, leaving 17 bases between the germline ends. This CDR3 region has 15 residues. CDR3 loop: CASSGASATGYEQYF. The CDR3 DNA sequence: TGTGCCAGTAGTGGGGCTAGCGCGACCGGCTACGAGCAGTACTTC.

The chain combines TRBV30 with TRBJ2-7; D remains ambiguous. Per germline, CDR1 GTSNPN and CDR2 SVGIG (reference sequence). The CDR3 extends over 14 amino acids. V was shortened by 2 bases and J by 1 base, with 12 bases between the two germline ends. CDR3 amino acids: CAWSHSPRSYEQYF. In nucleotides, the CDR3 is TGTGCCTGGAGTCACTCCCCCCGGTCCTACGAGCAGTACTTC. Using reference TRBV30 and TRBJ2-7 for the parts outside the CDR3, the full variable domain is SQTIHQWPATLVQPVGSPLSLECTVEGTSNPNLYWYRQAAGRGLQLLFYSVGIGQISSEVPQNLSASRPQDRQFILSSKKLLLSDSGFYLCAWSHSPRSYEQYFGPGTRLTVT.

The gene calls are TRBV18 and TRBJ1-5, with a weak D call TRBD1 (5 bases). Trimming left V 3 bases short and J 3 bases short, with 9 bases between. This CDR3 has 14 amino acids. The germline V gene encodes CDR1 KGHSH and CDR2 LQKENI. The CDR3 is CASSPRQNNQPQHF. CDR3 DNA sequence: TGTGCCAGCTCACCTCGACAGAACAATCAGCCCCAGCATTTT.

The chain is built from TRBV5-6 and TRBJ1-1; possibly TRBD1 for D (5 bases). The germline V and J ends were trimmed by 7 bases and 1 base, with 14 bases remaining between them. CDR3 length equals 14 residues. The V gene's germline CDR1 is SGHDT and CDR2 YYEEEE. CDR3 sequence reads: CASVGLGRNTEAFF. Here the CDR3 DNA reads TGTGCCAGCGTAGGTTTGGGGCGGAACACTGAAGCTTTCTTT.

This rearrangement joins TRBV28 to TRBJ1-2; 12 nucleotides match TRBD1. This CDR3 has 17 residues. The V gene end was trimmed by 5 bases and the J gene end by 4 bases; junction bases not matched to a gene: 11. Looked up from germline, CDR1 is MDHEN and CDR2 is SYDVKM. The CDR3 DNA follows: TGTGCCAGCAGTCCCCCCGGGACAGGGGGCATCGTCTATGGCTACACCTTC. Residues: CASSPPGTGGIVYGYTF.

This clone appeared a few times. The rearrangement links TRBV29-1 to TRBJ1-2, with 8 bases matching TRBD1. Per the germline V gene, CDR1 is SQVTM and CDR2 is ANQGSEA. This CDR3 has 13 amino acids. After removal of 6 bases from V and 0 bases from J, the junction contained 3 bases not matched to a gene. For the CDR3, the DNA is TGCAGCGTATCACAGGGGGCTAACTATGGCTACACCTTC. Its protein product is CSVSQGANYGYTF. Variable domain in full (rest from reference TRBV29-1 and TRBJ1-2): SAVISQKPSRDICQRGTSLTIQCQVDSQVTMMFWYRQQPGQSLTLIATANQGSEATYESGFVIDKFPISRPNLTFSTLTVSNMSPEDSSIYLCSVSQGANYGYTFGSGTRLTVV.

This chain uses TRBV30 with TRBJ2-2; D perhaps matches TRBD2 (6 bases). Trimming removed 3 bases at V and 5 bases at J, with 13 bases between. This CDR3 spans 14 amino acids. Germline CDR1 GTSNPN, CDR2 SVGIG (reference sequence). The CDR3 protein is CAWRAGLITGELFF. CDR3 in DNA: TGTGCCTGGAGGGCGGGACTGATAACCGGGGAGCTGTTTTTT.

This clone was seen a single time. This chain uses TRBV12-3 or TRBV12-4 with TRBJ1-1; D call uncertain. The V gene lost 3 bases and the J gene lost 10 bases, with 9 bases spanning the gap. This CDR3 spans 11 amino acids. The CDR3 DNA reads as TGTGCCAGCAGTTTGGACCGGGGAGCTTTCTTT. Protein product: CASSLDRGAFF.

The chain has TRBV5-1 and TRBJ1-1; TRBD1 aligns across 7 bases. J was trimmed by 0 bases and V by 4 bases; bases with no gene match: 9. This CDR3 region has 16 residues. CDR1 is SGHRS, CDR2 YFSETQ, per germline. This CDR3 reads CASSTRQGSLNTEAFF. The CDR3 coding sequence is TGCGCCAGCAGCACTCGACAGGGAAGCTTGAACACTGAAGCTTTCTTT.

The rearrangement joins TRBV24-1 to TRBJ2-1, with 7 bases matching TRBD2. This CDR3 is 16 amino acids long. The V gene end was trimmed by 2 bases and the J gene end by 6 bases; junction bases not matched to a gene: 9. The germline gives CDR1 KGHDR, CDR2 SFDVKD. CDR3 amino acids: CATSDSASGTINEQFF. DNA for the CDR3: TGTGCCACCAGTGATTCTGCGTCCGGGACTATCAATGAGCAGTTCTTC.

The chain combines TRBV4-3 with TRBJ1-1, with D possibly being TRBD1 (6 bases). Germline V gene data show CDR1 as LGHNA and CDR2 as YSLEER. V was cut by 0 bases and J by 5 bases, with 13 bases left in between. This CDR3 has 15 amino acids. The CDR3 DNA reads TGCGCCAGCAGCCAAGATATATCGAGGGGGACTGAAGCTTTCTTT. Translation: CASSQDISRGTEAFF.

This rearrangement joins TRBV29-1 to TRBJ1-2; 8 bases are shared with TRBD1. V was clipped by 3 bases and J by 6 bases; unmatched bases: 9. Germline lookup yields CDR1 SQVTM and CDR2 ANQGSEA. CDR3 length: 14 residues. The chain's CDR3 is CSVEARGRDDGYTF. CDR3 DNA: TGCAGCGTTGAGGCCAGGGGGCGTGATGATGGCTACACCTTC.

The V call is TRBV5-4, the J call TRBJ2-1, with 9 bases aligning to TRBD2. Germline assignment: CDR1 SGHNT and CDR2 YYREEE (reference sequence). This CDR3 is 16 amino acids long. Losses at the gene ends were 3 bases for V and 0 bases for J; bases not matched to a gene: 4. The CDR3 DNA reads TGTGCCAGCAGCTCTTATAGCGGGAGCTCCTACAATGAGCAGTTCTTC. Encoded protein: CASSSYSGSSYNEQFF.

The gene calls are TRBV13 and TRBJ1-2; weak D call: TRBD1 (6 bases). Trimming pared 2 bases from V and 8 bases from J, leaving 12 bases between. Germline-derived CDR1 and CDR2 are PRHDT and FYEKMQ (reference sequence). The CDR3 consists of 13 residues. CDR3 residues: CASSLWTEKGYTF. Here the CDR3 DNA reads TGTGCCAGCAGCTTATGGACAGAAAAAGGCTACACCTTC.

The chain has TRBV10-1 and TRBJ2-3; 9 bases agree with TRBD2. CDR1 and CDR2 from the germline V gene are WNHNN and SYGVQD (reference sequence). The CDR3 consists of 14 residues. The V and J ends lost 2 bases and 9 bases, in that order; junction bases with no gene match: 6. The CDR3 spells CASSEAVAGVTQYF. DNA for the CDR3: TGCGCCAGCAGTGAGGCTGTAGCGGGAGTCACGCAGTATTTT.

The chain joins TRBV15 to TRBJ2-5; 9 nucleotides match TRBD1. This CDR3 has 15 amino acids. V trimming: 1 base; J trimming: 5 bases; junction bases outside the gene matches: 5. The germline V gene encodes CDR1 LNHNV and CDR2 YYDKDF (reference sequence). The DNA for the CDR3 is TGTGCCACCAGCAGAGGGACAGGGGTTCGGGAGACCCAGTACTTC. As protein: CATSRGTGVRETQYF.

This chain uses TRBV3-1 (or the pseudogene TRBV3-2) with TRBJ2-1, with 12 bases matching TRBD2. CDR3 length equals 16 residues. The trim removed 3 bases at V and 8 bases at J, leaving 8 bases unmatched. CDR1 is LGHDT, CDR2 YNNKEL, per germline (reference sequence). The CDR3 DNA reads as TGTGCCAGCAGCCATCCGACTAGCGGGAGTCGTTATGAGCAGTTCTTC. This sequence encodes CASSHPTSGSRYEQFF.

This rearrangement joins TRBV28 to TRBJ2-1, with D possibly being TRBD1 (6 bases). The V gene lost 6 bases and the J gene lost 0 bases, with 15 bases spanning the gap. This CDR3 region has 16 residues. Germline V CDR1 and CDR2: MDHEN, SYDVKM. The CDR3 nucleotides read TGTGCCAGCAGGGGGCGGACAGCCAGCTCCTACAATGAGCAGTTCTTC. The encoded protein is CASRGRTASSYNEQFF. The full variable domain, with the rest looked up from reference TRBV28 and TRBJ2-1, is DVKVTQSSRYLVKRTGEKVFLECVQDMDHENMFWYRQDPGLGLRLIYFSYDVKMKEKGDIPEGYSVSREKKERFSLILESASTNQTSMYLCASRGRTASSYNEQFFGPGTRLTVL.

The J gene is TRBJ1-5, the V gene TRBV2, with D tentatively TRBD1 (6 bases). V was shortened by 6 bases and J by 1 base, with 13 bases between the two germline ends. CDR3 length: 15 amino acids. Germline V gives CDR1 SNHLY, CDR2 FYNNEI. CDR3 in DNA: TGTGCCAGCAGGGACAGATTGAGAAGCAATCAGCCCCAGCATTTT. It codes for CASRDRLRSNQPQHF.

The chain employs TRBV20-1 and TRBJ2-3; 7 bases are shared with TRBD2. J lost 10 bases, V lost 6 bases, and 7 bases had no gene match. CDR1 and CDR2 (germline): DFQATT, SNEGSKA (reference sequence). This CDR3 has 11 amino acids. The CDR3 loop reads CSALSGIAQYF. For the CDR3, the DNA is TGCAGTGCCCTCAGCGGGATCGCGCAGTATTTT.